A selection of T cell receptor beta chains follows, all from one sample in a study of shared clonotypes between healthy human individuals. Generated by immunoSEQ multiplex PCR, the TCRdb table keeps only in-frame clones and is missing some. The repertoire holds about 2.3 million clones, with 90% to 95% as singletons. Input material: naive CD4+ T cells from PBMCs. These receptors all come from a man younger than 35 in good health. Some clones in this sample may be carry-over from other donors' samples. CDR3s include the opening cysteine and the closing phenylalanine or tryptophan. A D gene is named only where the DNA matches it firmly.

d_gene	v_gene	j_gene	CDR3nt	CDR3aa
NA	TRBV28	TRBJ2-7	TGTGCCAGCAGGAGGGGGGGACCTTACGAGCAGTACTTC	CASRRGGPYEQYF
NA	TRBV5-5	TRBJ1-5	TGTGCCAGCAGCCCTCTGGTCAATCAGCCCCAGCATTTT	CASSPLVNQPQHF
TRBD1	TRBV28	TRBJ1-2	TGTGCCAGCACGCGAACCGGGACAGGGTGGCTTGGCTACACCTTC	CASTRTGTGWLGYTF
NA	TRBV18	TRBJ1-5	TGTGCCAGCTCACCACGCAGGGGAAACACCAATCAGCCCCAGCATTTT	CASSPRRGNTNQPQHF
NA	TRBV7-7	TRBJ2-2	TGTGCCAGCAGCTTAGCCCTAAACACCGGGGAGCTGTTTTTT	CASSLALNTGELFF
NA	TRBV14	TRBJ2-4	TGTGCCAGCAGCCGGTTACAAGAACCGGGGGCCAAAAACATTCAGTACTTC	CASSRLQEPGAKNIQYF
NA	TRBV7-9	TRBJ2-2	TGTGCCAGCAGCAGACAGACAGTAACCGGGGAGCTGTTTTTT	CASSRQTVTGELFF
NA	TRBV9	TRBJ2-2	TGTGCCAGCAGCGTAGCGGGCGGCGGAGACACCGGGGAGCTGTTTTTT	CASSVAGGGDTGELFF
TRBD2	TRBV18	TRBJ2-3	TGTGCCAGCTCACCGCCCGGGACTAGCGGGAGAAATACGCAGTATTTT	CASSPPGTSGRNTQYF
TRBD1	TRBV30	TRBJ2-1	TGTGCCTGGGCGGGACAGGTCTACAATGAGCAGTTCTTC	CAWAGQVYNEQFF
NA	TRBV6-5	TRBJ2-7	TGTGCCAGCAGACGCCCGAGGGGGAACGAGCAGTACTTC	CASRRPRGNEQYF
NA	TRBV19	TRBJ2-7	TGTGCCAGTAGGAATCGGGCGGATGGGTCCTACGAGCAGTACTTC	CASRNRADGSYEQYF
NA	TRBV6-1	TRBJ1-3	TGTGCCAGCAGTGTACGACGGGGACCGAACTCTGGAAACACCATATATTTT	CASSVRRGPNSGNTIYF
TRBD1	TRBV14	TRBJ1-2	TGTGCCAGCAGTCCACAGGGGATCTATGGCTACACCTTC	CASSPQGIYGYTF
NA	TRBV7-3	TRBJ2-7	TGTGCCAGCAGCTTACTTGGGTTGGGGGCCTACGAGCAGTACTTC	CASSLLGLGAYEQYF
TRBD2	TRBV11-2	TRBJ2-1	TGTGCCAGCAGCCCACTTAGCGGGTTCTACAATGAGCAGTTCTTC	CASSPLSGFYNEQFF
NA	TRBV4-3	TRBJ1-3	TGCGCCAGCAGCCTGGAGCGATTCGTACAAAACACCATATATTTT	CASSLERFVQNTIYF